The 27 T cell receptor beta chains given below trace back to one sample, sequenced in a study of glioma-infiltrating T cells after dendritic cell vaccination. Clones were sequenced by immunoSEQ multiplex PCR, and TCRdb holds only the in-frame ones, with some missing. The repertoire holds some 70,000 clones, with about 81% as singletons. The material was blood, obtained before dendritic cell vaccination. These receptors came from a human donor with glioblastoma.

This chain connects TRBV5-1 to TRBJ2-7, with 7 bases lining up with TRBD1. J gave up 0 bases and V 4 bases, and 10 bases lay outside the gene matches. This CDR3 spans 16 amino acids. Germline V gives CDR1 SGHRS, CDR2 YFSETQ. DNA for the CDR3: TGCGCCAGCAGCACGAGGACAGGCTTGGGCTCCTACGAGCAGTACTTC. It translates to CASSTRTGLGSYEQYF. Using reference TRBV5-1 and TRBJ2-7 for the parts outside the CDR3, the full variable domain is KAGVTQTPRYLIKTRGQQVTLSCSPISGHRSVSWYQQTPGQGLQFLFEYFSETQRNKGNFPGRFSGRQFSNSRSEMNVSTLELGDSALYLCASSTRTGLGSYEQYFGPGTRLTVT.

This clone was found a few times. J is TRBJ2-3 and V is TRBV30, with D possibly TRBD1 on 5 matching bases. The CDR3 spans 14 residues. Germline V CDR1 and CDR2: GTSNPN, SVGIG (reference sequence). Trimming removed 3 bases from V and 7 bases from J, with 17 bases in between. This CDR3 reads CAWSPSRQLNTQYF. The CDR3 DNA is TGTGCCTGGAGCCCCTCTCGACAGTTAAATACGCAGTATTTT.

This clone showed up just a few times. The rearrangement uses TRBV4-1 and TRBJ1-4, with a tentative D call TRBD1 (6 bases). Per the germline V gene, CDR1 is MGHRA and CDR2 is YSYEKL. Trimming removed 3 bases from V and 5 bases from J, with 16 bases in between. The CDR3 totals 16 residues. CDR3 nucleotide sequence: TGCGCCAGCAGCCAGACATACAGGGACGCGAATGAAAAACTGTTTTTT. Protein: CASSQTYRDANEKLFF.

The genes are TRBV6-1 and TRBJ2-7; no clear D. With 2 bases removed from V and 0 bases from J, the gap between germline ends came to 8 bases. The CDR3 sequence is 14 residues long. Germline values: CDR1 MNHNS, CDR2 SASEGT. CDR3 nucleotides: TGTGCCAGCAGTGAATCACGGGTCTCCTACGAGCAGTACTTC. This translates into CASSESRVSYEQYF.

The CDR3 DNA reads TGTGCCAGTAGTAAAGAGGACACATTCTATGGCTACACCTTC. Translation: CASSKEDTFYGYTF. The chain is built from TRBV19 and TRBJ1-2; a possible D gene is TRBD1 (5 bases). Germline V gene data show CDR1 as LNHDA and CDR2 as SQIVND (reference sequence). The germline V and J ends were trimmed by 4 bases and 4 bases, with 13 bases remaining between them. The CDR3 consists of 14 residues.

V and J are TRBV28 and TRBJ1-2, with D maybe TRBD1 (6 bases). CDR3 length: 15 residues. Germline V gene data show CDR1 as MDHEN and CDR2 as SYDVKM. Trimming stripped 3 bases from V and 0 bases from J, with 11 bases between. CDR3 DNA sequence: TGTGCCAGCAGTTTTCAGACAGGCGCTAACTATGGCTACACCTTC. Protein product: CASSFQTGANYGYTF.

In the case of this clone: The sample holds other DNA sequences that translate to the same CDR3. The J gene is TRBJ1-4, the V gene TRBV2, with unresolved D. This CDR3 has 15 amino acids. Trimming pared 7 bases from V and 7 bases from J, leaving 19 bases between. The germline V gene has CDR1 SNHLY and CDR2 FYNNEI. CDR3 nucleotides: TGTGCCAGCAACGAGGGCGGGCCCAATCCTGAAAAACTGTTTTTT. Protein: CASNEGGPNPEKLFF.

J is TRBJ1-2 and V is TRBV7-6; 8 bases agree with TRBD1. In germline, CDR1 is SGHVS, CDR2 FNYEAQ. This CDR3 spans 15 amino acids. The V and J ends lost 6 bases and 4 bases, in that order; junction bases with no gene match: 10. CDR3 coding DNA: TGTGCCAGCAGTCCCGGGGAGGGGACAGGCTATGGCTACACCTTC. It is translated as CASSPGEGTGYGYTF.

This chain links TRBV29-1 with TRBJ2-5; D may be TRBD2 (6 bases). Trimming shortened V by 7 bases and J by 3 bases, and 12 bases separated the two germline ends. The CDR3 is 12 amino acids. CDR1 SQVTM and CDR2 ANQGSEA come from the germline V gene. The CDR3 region is CSARELEETQYF. The DNA for the CDR3 is TGCAGCGCACGGGAGCTTGAAGAGACCCAGTACTTC.

The rearrangement uses TRBV5-4 and TRBJ1-1; D is ambiguous. Looked up from germline, CDR1 is SGHNT and CDR2 is YYREEE (reference sequence). Trimming stripped 3 bases from V and 3 bases from J, with 9 bases between. The CDR3 has 13 amino acids. CDR3 in DNA: TGTGCCAGCAGCTCGAGGCCAGACACTGAAGCTTTCTTT. Protein sequence: CASSSRPDTEAFF. Looking up the rest from reference TRBV5-4 and TRBJ1-1 gives the full variable domain: ETGVTQSPTHLIKTRGQQVTLRCSSQSGHNTVSWYQQALGQGPQFIFQYYREEENGRGNFPPRFSGLQFPNYSSELNVNALELDDSALYLCASSSRPDTEAFFGQGTRLTVV.

The chain has TRBV19 and TRBJ2-7; TRBD1 aligns across 9 bases. This CDR3 spans 15 amino acids. Germline CDR1 is LNHDA and CDR2 is SQIVND (reference sequence). Trimming at V came to 2 bases and at J to 3 bases, leaving 5 bases not matched to a gene. This CDR3 is CASSITGGFGYEQYF. The CDR3 DNA sequence: TGTGCCAGTAGTATAACAGGGGGCTTCGGCTACGAGCAGTACTTC.

The chain is built from TRBV2 and TRBJ2-2; 12 bases are shared with TRBD1. The CDR3 is made up of 15 amino acids. Trimming removed 8 bases from V and 5 bases from J; junction bases left unmatched: 6. Germline V gene lookup returns CDR1 SNHLY and CDR2 FYNNEI. The chain's CDR3 is CASSGTGGRTGELFF. CDR3 coding DNA: TGTGCCAGCTCTGGGACAGGGGGCCGAACCGGGGAGCTGTTTTTT.

This sequence joins TRBV19 and TRBJ1-1, with no clear D. The germline V gene has CDR1 LNHDA and CDR2 SQIVND (reference sequence). The CDR3 is 14 residues long. Trimming pared 7 bases from V and 1 base from J, leaving 13 bases between. The CDR3: CASIHGDWNTEAFF. CDR3 nucleotides: TGTGCCAGTATTCACGGGGATTGGAACACTGAAGCTTTCTTT.

The CDR3 nucleotides are TGTGCCAGCAACGGTGACAGGGGCACAGATACGCAGTATTTT. This encodes CASNGDRGTDTQYF. This chain connects TRBV2 to TRBJ2-3, with 7 positions matching TRBD1. Germline V gene lookup returns CDR1 SNHLY and CDR2 FYNNEI. Germline trimming cut 7 bases from V and 1 base from J; bases unmatched to any gene: 5. The CDR3 is made up of 14 amino acids.

The chain couples TRBV4-2 to TRBJ1-2, with 11 bases aligning to TRBD1. Trimming took 1 base from V and 2 from J; bases not matched to a gene: 3. The CDR3 is 16 amino acids. Germline assignment: CDR1 LGHNA and CDR2 YNFKEQ. DNA of the CDR3: TGTGCCAGCAGCCAAGTGGGGGACAGGGGGAACTATGGCTACACCTTC. It translates to CASSQVGDRGNYGYTF.

This rearrangement joins TRBV11-3 to TRBJ2-1; a possible D gene is TRBD1 (6 bases). Germline V lookup: CDR1 SGHNT, CDR2 YENEEA. CDR3 length: 14 amino acids. V lost 5 bases to trimming and J lost 4 bases, with 12 bases between them. The CDR3 region is CASSTPQGYNEQFF. Here the CDR3 DNA reads TGTGCCAGCAGCACCCCCCAGGGGTACAATGAGCAGTTCTTC.

V gene TRBV5-1 combines with J gene TRBJ2-1, with D unresolved. Germline V gene lookup returns CDR1 SGHRS and CDR2 YFSETQ. V was shortened by 0 bases and J by 9 bases, with 10 bases between the two germline ends. The CDR3 contains 13 residues. CDR3 residues: CASSLASRGEQFF. The CDR3, as DNA: TGCGCCAGCAGCTTGGCATCGAGAGGTGAGCAGTTCTTC.

V gene TRBV29-1 combines with J gene TRBJ2-7, with D perhaps TRBD2 (6 bases). V was shortened by 4 bases and J by 4 bases, with 20 bases between the two germline ends. CDR1 SQVTM and CDR2 ANQGSEA come from the germline V gene. The CDR3 spans 15 residues. The CDR3 coding sequence is TGCAGCGTTGGAATCTATGGGTATGGGGGGTACGAGCAGTACTTC. This sequence encodes CSVGIYGYGGYEQYF.

This clone is a singleton in its sample. The CDR3 loop is CASRWTGRETQYF. The CDR3 DNA sequence: TGTGCCAGCAGGTGGACAGGGCGAGAGACCCAGTACTTC. The rearrangement uses TRBV6-5 and TRBJ2-5; 8 bases are shared with TRBD1. Germline lookup yields CDR1 MNHEY and CDR2 SVGAGI. Trimming at V came to 6 bases and at J to 4 bases, leaving 4 bases not matched to a gene. The CDR3 length is 13 residues.

The V call is TRBV5-1, the J call TRBJ2-7; TRBD1 matches at 9 bases. This CDR3 is built from 16 residues. Per germline, CDR1 SGHRS and CDR2 YFSETQ. V lost 0 bases to trimming and J lost 3 bases; unmatched junction nucleotides: 7. The CDR3 spells CASSLDVGTGYYEQYF. CDR3 nucleotides: TGCGCCAGCAGCTTGGATGTTGGGACAGGGTACTACGAGCAGTACTTC.

The chain carries TRBV2 and TRBJ2-6; the D is unclear. This CDR3 is built from 14 residues. The V end lost 9 bases, the J end lost 0 bases, and 9 bases lay between the germline ends. Germline values: CDR1 SNHLY, CDR2 FYNNEI. CDR3 sequence (DNA): TGTGCCAGTAGTCTGAGCTCTGGGGCCAACGTCCTGACTTTC. It specifies CASSLSSGANVLTF.

This chain joins TRBV27 and TRBJ2-1, with TRBD2 identical over 10 bases. CDR1 MNHEY and CDR2 SMNVEV come from the germline V gene (reference sequence). There are 15 residues in the CDR3. J lost 9 bases, V lost 6 bases, and 11 bases had no gene match. CDR3 sequence reads: CASRTLAGRLGEQFF. CDR3 DNA: TGTGCCAGCAGGACACTAGCGGGGCGATTGGGTGAGCAGTTCTTC.

Of note for this clone: At one boundary the junction diverges from the germline segment, which might be a read error. V usage is TRBV2 and J usage is TRBJ2-5, with TRBD1 matching 11 bases. Germline V CDR1 and CDR2: SNHLY, FYNNEI. This CDR3 contains 15 residues. The CDR3 DNA reads as TGTGCCAGCAGTGAAGCGCCGGGACAGGGGGAGAGCCAGTACTTC. It codes for CASSEAPGQGESQYF.

This clone was observed a few times. The V gene is TRBV6-5, the J gene TRBJ2-7, with a weak D call TRBD2 (6 bases). V was clipped by 6 bases and J by 1 base, with 13 bases between them. The CDR3 contains 14 residues. Germline V gene lookup returns CDR1 MNHEY and CDR2 SVGAGI. Here the CDR3 reads CASRAGLGSYEQYF. DNA of the CDR3: TGTGCCAGCAGGGCGGGACTCGGATCCTACGAGCAGTACTTC.

The rearrangement links TRBV14 to TRBJ1-2; no firm D call. The CDR3 is made up of 11 amino acids. The ends were cut back, 2 bases at V and 7 bases at J, with 5 bases in the middle. CDR1 is SGHDN, CDR2 FVKESK, per germline. The CDR3 loop reads CASSQSSGYTF. The CDR3 nucleotides are TGTGCCAGCAGCCAATCTAGTGGCTACACCTTC.

The chain employs TRBV2 and TRBJ2-7, with a possible D match to TRBD2 (7 bases). In germline, CDR1 is SNHLY, CDR2 FYNNEI. Trimming removed 7 bases from V and 4 bases from J, with 23 bases in between. This CDR3 contains 16 residues. The CDR3 DNA reads TGTGCCAGCACCCGCGAGGGGGGGGCAGGGTCATACGAGCAGTACTTC. Protein product: CASTREGGAGSYEQYF.

The gene calls are TRBV10-3 and TRBJ1-3; 9 bases align to TRBD1. The CDR3 extends over 19 amino acids. Germline trimming cut 6 bases from V and 0 bases from J; bases unmatched to any gene: 15. Looked up from germline, CDR1 is ENHRY and CDR2 is SYGVKD. The chain's CDR3 is CAIRVTGGRTTTSGNTIYF. Written as DNA, the CDR3 is TGTGCCATCAGGGTGACAGGGGGGCGAACTACTACCTCTGGAAACACCATATATTTT.